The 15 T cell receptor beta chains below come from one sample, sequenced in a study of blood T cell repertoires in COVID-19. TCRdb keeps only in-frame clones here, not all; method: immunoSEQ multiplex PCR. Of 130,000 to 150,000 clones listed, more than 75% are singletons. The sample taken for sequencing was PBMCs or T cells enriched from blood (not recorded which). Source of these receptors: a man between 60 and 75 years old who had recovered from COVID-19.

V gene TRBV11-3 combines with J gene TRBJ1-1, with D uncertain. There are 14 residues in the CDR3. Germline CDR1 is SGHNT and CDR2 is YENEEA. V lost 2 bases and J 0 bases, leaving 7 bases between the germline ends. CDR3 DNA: TGTGCCAGCAGCTTACCCCCTATGAACACTGAAGCTTTCTTT. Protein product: CASSLPPMNTEAFF.

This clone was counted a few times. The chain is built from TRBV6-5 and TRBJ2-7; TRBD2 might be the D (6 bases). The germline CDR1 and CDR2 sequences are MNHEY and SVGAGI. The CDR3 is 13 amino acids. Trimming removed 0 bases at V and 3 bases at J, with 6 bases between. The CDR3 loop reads CASSYSTSYEQYF. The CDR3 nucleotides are TGTGCCAGCAGTTACTCGACTAGCTACGAGCAGTACTTC.

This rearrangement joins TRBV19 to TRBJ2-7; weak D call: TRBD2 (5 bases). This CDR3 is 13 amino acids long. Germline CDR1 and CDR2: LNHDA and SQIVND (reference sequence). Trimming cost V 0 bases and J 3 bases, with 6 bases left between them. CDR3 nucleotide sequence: TGTGCCAGTAGTATAGATGGAGGCTACGAGCAGTACTTC. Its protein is CASSIDGGYEQYF.

CDR3 sequence: CASSIAVGVSNQPQHF. The DNA of the CDR3 is TGTGCCAGTAGTATAGCGGTAGGGGTTAGCAATCAGCCCCAGCATTTT. The rearrangement links TRBV19 to TRBJ1-5; the D gene is possibly TRBD1 (5 bases). Germline CDR1 LNHDA, CDR2 SQIVND (reference sequence). The V end was cut by 1 base, the J end by 0 bases, with 10 bases between. The CDR3 is 16 amino acids.

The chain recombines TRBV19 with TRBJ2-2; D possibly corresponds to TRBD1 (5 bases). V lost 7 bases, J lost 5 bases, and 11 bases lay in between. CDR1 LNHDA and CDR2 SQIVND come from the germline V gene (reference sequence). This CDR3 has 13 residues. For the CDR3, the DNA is TGTGCCAGTACTGTCCAGGGAACCGGGGAGCTGTTTTTT. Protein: CASTVQGTGELFF.

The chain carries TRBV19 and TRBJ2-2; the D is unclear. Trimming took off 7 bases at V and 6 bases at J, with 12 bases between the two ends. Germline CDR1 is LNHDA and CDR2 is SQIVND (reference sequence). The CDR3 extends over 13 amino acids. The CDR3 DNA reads TGTGCCAGTACCCCTATGGGCCCCGGGGAGCTGTTTTTT. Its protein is CASTPMGPGELFF.

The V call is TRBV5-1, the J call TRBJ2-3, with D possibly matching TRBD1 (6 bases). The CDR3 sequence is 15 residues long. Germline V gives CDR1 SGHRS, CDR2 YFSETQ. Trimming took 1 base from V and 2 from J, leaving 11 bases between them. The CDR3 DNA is TGCGCCAGCAGCTTGCAGGGGCCAAACACAGATACGCAGTATTTT. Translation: CASSLQGPNTDTQYF.

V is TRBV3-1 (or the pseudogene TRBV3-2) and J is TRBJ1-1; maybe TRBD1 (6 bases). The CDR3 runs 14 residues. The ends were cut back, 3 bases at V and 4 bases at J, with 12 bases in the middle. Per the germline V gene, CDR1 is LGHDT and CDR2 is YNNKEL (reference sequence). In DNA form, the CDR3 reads TGTGCCAGCAGCCATAACCTGGGGGCCACTGAAGCTTTCTTT. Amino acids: CASSHNLGATEAFF.

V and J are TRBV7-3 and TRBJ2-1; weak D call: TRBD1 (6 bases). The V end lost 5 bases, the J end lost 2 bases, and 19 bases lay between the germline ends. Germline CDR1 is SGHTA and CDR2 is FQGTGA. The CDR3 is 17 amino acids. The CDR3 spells CASSPGALAFTYNEQFF. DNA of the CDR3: TGTGCCAGCAGCCCAGGGGCGCTAGCTTTTACCTACAATGAGCAGTTCTTC.

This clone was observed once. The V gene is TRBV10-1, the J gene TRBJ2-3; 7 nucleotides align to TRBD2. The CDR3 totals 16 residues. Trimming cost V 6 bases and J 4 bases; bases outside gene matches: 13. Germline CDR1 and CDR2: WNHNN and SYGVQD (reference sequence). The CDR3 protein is CASSFTKRGTSDTQYF. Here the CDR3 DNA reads TGCGCCAGCAGCTTCACCAAGCGGGGTACCTCAGATACGCAGTATTTT.

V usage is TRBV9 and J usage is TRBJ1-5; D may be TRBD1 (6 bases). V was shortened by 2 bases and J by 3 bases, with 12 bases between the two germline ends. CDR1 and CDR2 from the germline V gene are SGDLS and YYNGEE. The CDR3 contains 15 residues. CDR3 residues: CASSVTGKPNQPQHF. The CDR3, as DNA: TGTGCCAGCAGCGTTACAGGGAAACCCAATCAGCCCCAGCATTTT.

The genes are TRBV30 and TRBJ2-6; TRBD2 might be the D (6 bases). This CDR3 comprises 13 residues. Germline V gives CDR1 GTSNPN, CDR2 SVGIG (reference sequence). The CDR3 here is CAGGVSGANVLTF. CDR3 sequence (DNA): TGTGCTGGAGGGGTGTCTGGGGCCAACGTCCTGACTTTC. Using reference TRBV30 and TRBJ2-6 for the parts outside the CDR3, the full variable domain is SQTIHQWPATLVQPVGSPLSLECTVEGTSNPNLYWYRQAAGRGLQLLFYSVGIGQISSEVPQNLSASRPQDRQFILSSKKLLLSDSGFYLCAGGVSGANVLTFGAGSRLTVL.

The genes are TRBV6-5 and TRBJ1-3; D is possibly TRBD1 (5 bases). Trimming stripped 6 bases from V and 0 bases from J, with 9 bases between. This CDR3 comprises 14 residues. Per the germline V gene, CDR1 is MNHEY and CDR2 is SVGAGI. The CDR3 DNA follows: TGTGCCAGCAGGCACAGGACCTCTGGAAACACCATATATTTT. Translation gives CASRHRTSGNTIYF.

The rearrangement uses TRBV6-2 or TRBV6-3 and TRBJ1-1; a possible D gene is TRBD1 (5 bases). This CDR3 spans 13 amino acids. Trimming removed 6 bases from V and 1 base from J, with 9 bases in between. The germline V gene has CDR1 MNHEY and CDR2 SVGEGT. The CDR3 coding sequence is TGTGCCAGCAGCCTAGGACAGAACACTGAAGCTTTCTTT. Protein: CASSLGQNTEAFF.

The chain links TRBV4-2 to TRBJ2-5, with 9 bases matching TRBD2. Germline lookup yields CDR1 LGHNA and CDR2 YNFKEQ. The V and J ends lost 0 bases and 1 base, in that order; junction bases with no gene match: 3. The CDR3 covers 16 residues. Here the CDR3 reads CASSQEKAGGQETQYF. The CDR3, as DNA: TGTGCCAGCAGCCAAGAAAAAGCGGGGGGCCAAGAGACCCAGTACTTC.